The sequence of this T cell receptor (beta chain) was determined in a study of regulatory T cells in long-lasting Graves disease. Study-level information: Newly diagnosed Graves' patients took antithyroid drugs under 3 months.

Study observations and caveats: Persistent disease exhibited a predilection for TRBV28, TRBJ1-2 and TRBJ2-5. Sharing of public clonotypes was greater in persistent patients (about 3,000) than in new patients (roughly 970).

Through Arm-PCR of CDR3 regions and iRepertoire HTBI primers, TCR beta libraries were built. TCRdb independently ran MiXCR on the multiplex PCR reads; one entry per CDR3 protein. The data show about 320,000 distinct CDR3 sequences, approximately 20% seen once. This clonotype came up many times. Its cognate antigen is unknown. The V gene's germline CDR1 is MDHEN and CDR2 SYDVKM. V gave up 5 bases and J gave up 1 base; unmatched junction bases: 18. This CDR3 comprises 19 residues. As to time point: newly diagnosed GD, antithyroid drugs for less than 3 months. Construction of the TCR library relied on RNA isolated from PBMCs. The authors drew approximately 9 milliliters of peripheral blood into EDTA tubes.

Sequencing used peripheral blood mononuclear cells (PBMCs), obtained at new diagnosis, from a patient treated with antithyroid drugs. The origin of this receptor is a female donor with Graves disease. The chain joins TRBV28 to TRBJ2-7; 9 bases are shared with TRBD2. The CDR3 reads CASSLLLNLAGPTSYEQYF. CDR3 bases: TGTGCCAGCAGTCTCCTACTAAATCTAGCGGGGCCCACTTCCTACGAGCAGTACTTC.